This entry lists 7 T cell receptor beta chains sequenced from one sample in a study of blood T cell repertoires in COVID-19. Sequenced by immunoSEQ multiplex PCR; TCRdb stores in-frame clones only, minus some. There are 250,000 to 400,000 clones in the sample; 80% to 90% occur only once, and 1% lies in the top ten. Sequencing used peripheral blood. The receptors derive from a man aged 45-65 years with active or convalescent COVID-19.

CDR3: CASSLVVPGYEQYF. Here the CDR3 DNA reads TGCGCCAGCAGCTTGGTGGTTCCGGGCTACGAGCAGTACTTC. This chain uses TRBV5-1 with TRBJ2-7, with unresolved D. Germline V CDR1 and CDR2: SGHRS, YFSETQ. Trimming shortened V by 0 bases and J by 3 bases, and 10 bases separated the two germline ends. This CDR3 is 14 amino acids long.

This clone was seen a handful of times. The V and J genes are TRBV29-1 and TRBJ2-2, with D maybe TRBD1 (5 bases). CDR3 length equals 14 residues. Germline-derived CDR1 and CDR2 are SQVTM and ANQGSEA. V dropped 6 bases and J dropped 1 base, with 12 bases sitting between them. For the CDR3, the DNA is TGCAGCGTCCCCCGGCAGGGGAACACCGGGGAGCTGTTTTTT. Translated, it gives CSVPRQGNTGELFF.

The chain recombines TRBV11-2 with TRBJ2-7; 8 bases agree with TRBD2. Per germline, CDR1 SGHAT and CDR2 FQNNGV. CDR3 length: 12 residues. J lost 9 bases, V lost 5 bases, and 6 bases had no gene match. DNA for the CDR3: TGTGCCAGCAGCCCCGGGGGGGGACGGCAGTACTTC. Its protein product is CASSPGGGRQYF.

V is TRBV9 and J is TRBJ2-7; 8 bases map to TRBD1. Germline loops: CDR1 SGDLS, CDR2 YYNGEE. The length of the CDR3 is 14 residues. V gave up 3 bases and J gave up 1 base; unmatched junction bases: 3. Here the CDR3 reads CASSGDRRSYEQYF. CDR3 bases: TGTGCCAGCAGCGGGGACAGGCGATCCTACGAGCAGTACTTC. The entire variable domain, with the rest obtained from reference TRBV9 and TRBJ2-7, is as follows: DSGVTQTPKHLITATGQRVTLRCSPRSGDLSVYWYQQSLDQGLQFLIQYYNGEERAKGNILERFSAQQFPDLHSELNLSSLELGDSALYFCASSGDRRSYEQYFGPGTRLTVT.

Concerning this clone: The same CDR3 also results from other DNA sequences found in this sample. The chain employs TRBV5-1 and TRBJ1-2; D uncertain. Trimming shortened V by 4 bases and J by 2 bases, and 6 bases separated the two germline ends. Germline CDR1 reads SGHRS; CDR2 reads YFSETQ. This CDR3 is 12 amino acids long. This chain's CDR3 is CASSPGNYGYTF. For the CDR3, the DNA is TGCGCCAGCAGCCCGGGGAACTATGGCTACACCTTC.

This sequence joins TRBV28 and TRBJ1-5; no clear D. The V end lost 3 bases, the J end lost 5 bases, and 17 bases lay between the germline ends. CDR3 size: 16 residues. Germline V CDR1 and CDR2: MDHEN, SYDVKM. The CDR3 nucleotides are TGTGCCAGCAGTTTGAGGGATCCAAAAGGTGATCAGCCCCAGCATTTT. Its translation is CASSLRDPKGDQPQHF.

This chain connects TRBV7-9 to TRBJ1-4; 8 bases match TRBD1. The length of the CDR3 is 13 residues. Germline CDR1 and CDR2: SEHNR and FQNEAQ (reference sequence). Germline trimming cut 5 bases from V and 8 bases from J; bases unmatched to any gene: 4. CDR3 nucleotides: TGTGCCAGCAGCGGACAGGGCGGCGAAAAACTGTTTTTT. As protein: CASSGQGGEKLFF.